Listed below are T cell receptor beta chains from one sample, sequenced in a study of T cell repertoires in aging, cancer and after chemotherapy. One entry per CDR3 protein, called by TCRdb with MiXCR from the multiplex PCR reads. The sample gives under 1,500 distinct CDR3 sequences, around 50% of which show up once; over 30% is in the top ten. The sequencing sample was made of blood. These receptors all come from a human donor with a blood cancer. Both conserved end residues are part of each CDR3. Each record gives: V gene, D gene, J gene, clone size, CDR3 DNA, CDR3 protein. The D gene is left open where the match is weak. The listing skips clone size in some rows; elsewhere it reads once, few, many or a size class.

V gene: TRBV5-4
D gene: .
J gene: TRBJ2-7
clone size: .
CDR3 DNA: TGTGCCAGCAGCTTATCGGGGCCCTCTTCTCCCTACGAGCAGTACTTC
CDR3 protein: CASSLSGPSSPYEQYF

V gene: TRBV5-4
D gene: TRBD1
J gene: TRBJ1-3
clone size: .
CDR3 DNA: TGTGCCAGCAGCTTGGTCGCGACAGGGGTCTCTGGAAACACCATATATTTT
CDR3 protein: CASSLVATGVSGNTIYF

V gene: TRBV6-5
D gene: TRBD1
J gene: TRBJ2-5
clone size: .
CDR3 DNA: TGTGCCAGCTCACCTAGACAGGGGGCAGTGGTCGAGACCCAGTACTTC
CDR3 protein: CASSPRQGAVVETQYF

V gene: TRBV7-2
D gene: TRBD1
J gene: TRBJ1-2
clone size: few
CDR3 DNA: TGTGCCAGCAGCGGGATGCAGGGGGCAGGCTATGGCTACACCTTC
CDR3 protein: CASSGMQGAGYGYTF

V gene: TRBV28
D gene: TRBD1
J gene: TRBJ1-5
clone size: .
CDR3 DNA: TGTGCCAGCAGTTCTCCGGTCTTACAGGGGATTGACCAGCCCCAGCATTTT
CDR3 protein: CASSSPVLQGIDQPQHF

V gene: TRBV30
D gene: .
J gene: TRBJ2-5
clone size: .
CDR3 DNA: TGTGCCTGGAGTGTAGGGCTAGCGGAGACCCAGTACTTC
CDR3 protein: CAWSVGLAETQYF

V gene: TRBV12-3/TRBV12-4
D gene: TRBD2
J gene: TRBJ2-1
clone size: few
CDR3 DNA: TGTGCCAGCAGTGTAAGGGGTAGCGGGAATAGGAGACGATACGAGCAGTTCTTC
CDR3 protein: CASSVRGSGNRRRYEQFF

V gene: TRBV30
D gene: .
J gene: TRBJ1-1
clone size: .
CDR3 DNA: TGTGCCTGGTGCGCACAGGGAAACACTGAAGATTTCTTT
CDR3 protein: CAWCAQGNTEDFF

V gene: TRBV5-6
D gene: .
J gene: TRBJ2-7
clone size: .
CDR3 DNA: TGCGCCAGCAGCTTAGGGCAGGCGAGCTCCTACGAGCAGTACTTC
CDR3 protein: CASSLGQASSYEQYF

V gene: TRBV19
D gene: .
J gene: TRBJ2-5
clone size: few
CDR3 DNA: TGTGCCAGTCGAAGCCCTTCACAAGAGACCCAGTACTTC
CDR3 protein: CASRSPSQETQYF

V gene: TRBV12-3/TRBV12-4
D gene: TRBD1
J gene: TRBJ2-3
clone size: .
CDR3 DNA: TGTGCCAGCAGCCGGACAGGGGGCAACACAGATACGCAGTATTTT
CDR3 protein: CASSRTGGNTDTQYF

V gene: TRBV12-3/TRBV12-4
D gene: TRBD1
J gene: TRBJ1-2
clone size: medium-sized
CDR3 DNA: TGTGCCAGCAGCCATCCGGGACAGGCTAACTATGGCTACACCTTC
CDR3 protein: CASSHPGQANYGYTF

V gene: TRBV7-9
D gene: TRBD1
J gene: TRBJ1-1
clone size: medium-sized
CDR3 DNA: TGTGCCAGCAGCTTGGGACAGGGGACTGAAGCTTTCTTT
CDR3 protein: CASSLGQGTEAFF

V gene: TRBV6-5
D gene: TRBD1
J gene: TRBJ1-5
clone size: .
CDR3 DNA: TGTGCCAGCAGTTTGGGACAGAGCAATCAGCCCCAGCATTTT
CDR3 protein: CASSLGQSNQPQHF

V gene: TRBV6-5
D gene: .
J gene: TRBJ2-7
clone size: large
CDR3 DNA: TGTGCCAGCAGCCAGGGGTCTGCCTACGAGCAGTACTTC
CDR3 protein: CASSQGSAYEQYF

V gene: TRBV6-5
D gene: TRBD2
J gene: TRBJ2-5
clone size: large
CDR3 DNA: TGTGCCAGCAGTCACCCGGGAGGGGTTGGAGAGACCCAGTACTTC
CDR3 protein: CASSHPGGVGETQYF

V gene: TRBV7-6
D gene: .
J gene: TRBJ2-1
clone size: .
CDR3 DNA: TGTGCCAGCAGCTTAGGACGGGGGAGCTCCTACAATGAGCAGTTCTTC
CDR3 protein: CASSLGRGSSYNEQFF

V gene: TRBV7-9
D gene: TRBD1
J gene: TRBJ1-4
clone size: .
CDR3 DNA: TGTGCCAGCAGCTTAGGTTTCAGGGGGACTAATGAAAAACTGTTTTTT
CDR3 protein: CASSLGFRGTNEKLFF

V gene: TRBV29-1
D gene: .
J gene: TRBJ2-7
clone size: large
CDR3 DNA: TGCAGCGTTGAAGGGGACGTCCGTGGCGAGCAGTACTTC
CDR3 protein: CSVEGDVRGEQYF

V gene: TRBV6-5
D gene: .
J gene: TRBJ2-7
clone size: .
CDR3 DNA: TGTGCCAGCAGGGGAAACCCATCTCGCACCTACGAGCAGTACTTC
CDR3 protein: CASRGNPSRTYEQYF

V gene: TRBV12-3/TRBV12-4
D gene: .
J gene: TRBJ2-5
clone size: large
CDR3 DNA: TGTGCCAGCAGTTTATGGGGCGGAGTTACCCAGTACTTC
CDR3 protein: CASSLWGGVTQYF

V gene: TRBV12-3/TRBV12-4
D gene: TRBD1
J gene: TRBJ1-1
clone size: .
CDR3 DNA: TGTGCCAGCAGTTCAGCTGGGGGTGCACAGGGGTTGAACACTGAAGCTTTCTTT
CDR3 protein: CASSSAGGAQGLNTEAFF

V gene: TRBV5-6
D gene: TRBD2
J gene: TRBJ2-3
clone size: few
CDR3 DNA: TGTGCCAGCAGCCCCCTAGCGGGGGGGCCAGTTTTTATAGATACGCAGTATTTT
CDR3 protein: CASSPLAGGPVFIDTQYF

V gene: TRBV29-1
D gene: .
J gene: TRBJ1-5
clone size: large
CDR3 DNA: TGCAGCGTTAGTACTAGGAGCAATCAGCCCCAGCATTTT
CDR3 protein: CSVSTRSNQPQHF

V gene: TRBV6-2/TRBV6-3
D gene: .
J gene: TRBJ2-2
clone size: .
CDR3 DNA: TGTGCCAGCAGGACGGACCCGAACACCGGGGAGCTGTTTTTT
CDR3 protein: CASRTDPNTGELFF

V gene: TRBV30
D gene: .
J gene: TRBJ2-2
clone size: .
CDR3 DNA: TGTGCCTGGAGCCGGACCATAAATGCTGCCACCACCGGGGAGCTGTTTTTT
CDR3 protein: CAWSRTINAATTGELFF

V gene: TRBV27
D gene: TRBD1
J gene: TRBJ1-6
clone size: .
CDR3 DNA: TGTGCCAGCAGTTTCCGGACAGGGAATTCACCCCTCCACTTT
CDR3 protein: CASSFRTGNSPLHF

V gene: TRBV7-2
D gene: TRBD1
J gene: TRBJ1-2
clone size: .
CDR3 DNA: TGTGCCAGCAGCACCACTTCTCTCGCCAGGGGGCACGGCTACACCTTC
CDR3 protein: CASSTTSLARGHGYTF

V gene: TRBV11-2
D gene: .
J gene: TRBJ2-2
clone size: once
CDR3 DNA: TGTGCCAGCAGCTCTAGCCTCGTACGGCCGAACACCGGGGAGCTGTTTTTT
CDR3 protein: CASSSSLVRPNTGELFF

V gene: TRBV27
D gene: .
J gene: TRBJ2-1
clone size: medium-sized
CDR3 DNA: TGTGCCAGCACCCGGCAAGGGGCCTACAATGAGCAGTTCTTC
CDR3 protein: CASTRQGAYNEQFF

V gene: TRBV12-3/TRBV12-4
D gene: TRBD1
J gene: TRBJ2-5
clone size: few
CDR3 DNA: TGTGCCAGCAGCAGACGGACAGGGGGTCAAGAGACCCAGTACTTC
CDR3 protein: CASSRRTGGQETQYF

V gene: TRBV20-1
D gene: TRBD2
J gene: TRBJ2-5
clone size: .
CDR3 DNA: TGCAGTGCTAGAGGTAGCGGGGGGGCCTGGGAGACCCAGTACTTC
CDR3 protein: CSARGSGGAWETQYF

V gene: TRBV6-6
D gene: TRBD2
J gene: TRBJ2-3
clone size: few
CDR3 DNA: TGTGCCAGCCGCTTAGCGGGAGGGGCAACAGATACGCAGTATTTT
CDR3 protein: CASRLAGGATDTQYF

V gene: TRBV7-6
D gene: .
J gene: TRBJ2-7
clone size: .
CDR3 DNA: TGTGCCAGCAGCATCAATTCCGGGGGCGCCTACGAGCAGTACTTC
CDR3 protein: CASSINSGGAYEQYF

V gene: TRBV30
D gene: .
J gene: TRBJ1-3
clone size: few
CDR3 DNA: TGTGCCTGGATGGGTCCCCACACCATATATTTT
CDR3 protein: CAWMGPHTIYF

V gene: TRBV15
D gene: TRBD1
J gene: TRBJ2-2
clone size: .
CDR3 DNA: TGTGCCACCAGCAGAAGTCATACAGGGGCCGGGGAGCTGTTTTTT
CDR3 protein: CATSRSHTGAGELFF

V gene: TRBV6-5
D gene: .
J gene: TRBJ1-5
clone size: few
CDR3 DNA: TGTGCCAGCACCCCAGGGAGCGGACAACAGCCCCAGCATTTT
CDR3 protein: CASTPGSGQQPQHF